Listed below are T cell receptor beta chains from one sample, sequenced in a study of shared clonotypes between healthy human individuals. Sequencing was performed with immunoSEQ multiplex PCR; in TCRdb, only in-frame clones are kept and a portion is missing. This table holds around 200,000 clones, approximately 61% found once. Sequencing used memory CD4+ T cells sorted from blood. These receptors were collected from a man aged 25-40 years in good health. CDR3s include the opening cysteine and the closing phenylalanine or tryptophan. Fields, in order: D gene, V gene, clone size, J gene, CDR3 DNA, CDR3 protein. D genes are given only for firm matches. Clone size appears in some rows only: once, few, many, or a class for an expanded clone.

.	TRBV23-1	.	TRBJ2-7	TGCGCCAGCAGTCAACACCCTTCCCGGGAGCAGTACTTC	CASSQHPSREQYF
TRBD2	TRBV7-2	.	TRBJ2-3	TGTGCCAGCAGCTTAGGGATTAGCGGGTCAGGCCCAGATACGCAGTATTTT	CASSLGISGSGPDTQYF
TRBD1	TRBV29-1	.	TRBJ2-1	TGCAGCGTTGGAACAGGGGGCTACAATGAGCAGTTCTTC	CSVGTGGYNEQFF
.	TRBV7-8	few	TRBJ2-7	TGTGCCAGCAGCTACCCTCAGAGGATTCTCTACGAGCAGTACTTC	CASSYPQRILYEQYF
.	TRBV5-4	.	TRBJ2-1	TGTGCCAGCAGCCCAGTAGGTACTGGGGCGGGGTACAATGAGCAGTTCTTC	CASSPVGTGAGYNEQFF
.	TRBV11-2	.	TRBJ2-1	TGTGCCAGCAGCTTAGATCCCTCTTCCGGGGTATACAATGAGCAGTTCTTC	CASSLDPSSGVYNEQFF
TRBD1	TRBV12-5	.	TRBJ2-2	TGTGCTAGTGGTTTGGGACAGGGAAGGACCGGGGAGCTGTTTTTT	CASGLGQGRTGELFF
.	TRBV5-1	.	TRBJ2-5	TGCGCCAGCAGCCTCGAGGGGTTTGAAGAGACCCAGTACTTC	CASSLEGFEETQYF
.	TRBV29-1	few	TRBJ1-2	TGCAGCGTTGCCGGACTCAGGAATGGCTACACCTTC	CSVAGLRNGYTF
TRBD2	TRBV5-1	.	TRBJ2-1	TGCGCCAGCAGCCCCCGGACTAGGGATTACAATGAGCAGTTCTTC	CASSPRTRDYNEQFF
TRBD1	TRBV5-4	.	TRBJ1-4	TGTGCCAGCAGCGCTAGGACAGGGCAAGATGAAAAACTGTTTTTT	CASSARTGQDEKLFF
.	TRBV18	.	TRBJ2-1	TGTGCCAGCTCACCGGGACCAGAATTTTACAATGAGCAGTTCTTC	CASSPGPEFYNEQFF
TRBD1	TRBV7-8	.	TRBJ1-2	TGTGCCAGCAGCTTATGGACAGGGGGCCCACCTCTATATGGCTACACCTTC	CASSLWTGGPPLYGYTF
.	TRBV6-6	few	TRBJ1-1	TGTGCCAGCAGCTCCGGGGGGGGCTGGGACACTGAAGCTTTCTTT	CASSSGGGWDTEAFF
TRBD2	TRBV7-2	once	TRBJ2-1	TGTGCCAGCAGCACACTAGCGGGAGGGTTCAATGAGCAGTTCTTC	CASSTLAGGFNEQFF
.	TRBV10-1	once	TRBJ1-1	TGCGCCAGCAATAAAGGGGGTTCCAACACTGAAGCTTTCTTT	CASNKGGSNTEAFF
TRBD1	TRBV7-7	.	TRBJ2-5	TGTGCTAGCAGCCAGACAGGGGGGAGGCTAGAGACCCAGTACTTC	CASSQTGGRLETQYF
.	TRBV27	.	TRBJ2-1	TGTGCCAGCAGTCCTCGGAGGGCCCGGGACAATGAGCAGTTCTTC	CASSPRRARDNEQFF
.	TRBV11-2	.	TRBJ2-1	TGTGCCAGCAGCTTGGTTTTCACCAGGGGAAACGACGAGCAGTTCTTC	CASSLVFTRGNDEQFF
TRBD2	TRBV18	many	TRBJ2-3	TGTGCCAGCTCACCACTACAGACTAGCGGGAGATTGGATACGCAGTATTTT	CASSPLQTSGRLDTQYF
.	TRBV11-2	.	TRBJ1-2	TGTGCCAGCAGCCCAGGGTACGGCTATGGCTACACCTTC	CASSPGYGYGYTF
.	TRBV7-9	.	TRBJ2-7	TGTGCCAGCAGCTCCCCCTCCTACGAGCAGTACTTC	CASSSPSYEQYF
TRBD1	TRBV7-9	once	TRBJ2-7	TGTGCCAGCAGCTTATCCGCTCAGGGGGCTTACGAGCAGTACTTC	CASSLSAQGAYEQYF
TRBD1	TRBV11-2	.	TRBJ1-5	TGTGCCAGCAGTAGGGACAGGGTTAGCAATCAGCCCCAGCATTTT	CASSRDRVSNQPQHF
.	TRBV28	.	TRBJ2-1	TGTGCCAGCAGTTTAAGTTTCGGGGGACAGTACAATGAGCAGTTCTTC	CASSLSFGGQYNEQFF
TRBD1	TRBV2	few	TRBJ2-3	TGTGCCAGCAGAGGGGGACAGAGCACAGATACGCAGTATTTT	CASRGGQSTDTQYF
TRBD1	TRBV7-6	.	TRBJ1-1	TGTGCCAGCAGCCAGGGACAGAGGGACACTGAAGCTTTCTTT	CASSQGQRDTEAFF
TRBD2	TRBV4-2	.	TRBJ2-7	TGTGCCAGCAGCCAAGGACTAGCGGAGGAACACGAGCAGTACTTC	CASSQGLAEEHEQYF
.	TRBV4-1	.	TRBJ2-1	TGCGCCAGCAGCCAAGATTTAAGGCCTGCCTTTGACAATGAGCAGTTCTTC	CASSQDLRPAFDNEQFF
TRBD1	TRBV4-1	.	TRBJ2-2	TGCGCCAGCAGCCAAGGGACAGGGGACCGGACTGGGGAGCTGTTTTTT	CASSQGTGDRTGELFF
TRBD2	TRBV27	.	TRBJ2-3	TGTGCCAGCACTATCAGCGGGACTAGCGGGAGCGGAGGCACAGATACGCAGTATTTT	CASTISGTSGSGGTDTQYF
.	TRBV10-3	.	TRBJ2-7	TGTGCCATCAGTGCCCCAGGGCGGCAGTACTTC	CAISAPGRQYF
.	TRBV21-1	few	TRBJ2-2	TGTGCCAGGGGGTCAGACAGGTTTCCCGGGGAGCTGTTTTTT	CARGSDRFPGELFF
.	TRBV10-3	.	TRBJ2-2	TGTGCCAGCACGGGGCAGAAGGACACCGGGGAGCTGTTTTTT	CASTGQKDTGELFF
.	TRBV10-3	.	TRBJ1-1	TGTGCCATTGCCCACCCCCCTAGAGACACTGAAGCTTTCTTT	CAIAHPPRDTEAFF
TRBD1	TRBV2	.	TRBJ2-3	TGTGCCAGCAGTGAAGGAAAAGCCGGGACAGGGGGCTCAGATACGCAGTATTTT	CASSEGKAGTGGSDTQYF
TRBD2	TRBV28	.	TRBJ2-3	TGTGCCAGCAGTTCACTAGCGGGAGGATCAGATACGCAGTATTTT	CASSSLAGGSDTQYF
TRBD2	TRBV7-9	.	TRBJ2-3	TGTGCCAGCAGCTGGAGGGCGGGGGGCACAGATACGCAGTATTTT	CASSWRAGGTDTQYF
TRBD2	TRBV6-1	.	TRBJ2-5	TGTGCCAGCAGTGGCCTAGCGGGAGAGCAGGAGACCCAGTACTTC	CASSGLAGEQETQYF